This T cell receptor beta chain stems from a study of identical twins. Study-level findings and limits: Where out-of-frame alpha sequences were twin-shared, they showed excess low generation probability.

This clonotype appeared many times. Its antigen remains unknown. V trimming: 10 bases; J trimming: 5 bases; junction bases outside the gene matches: 11. The germline gives CDR1 ENHRY, CDR2 SYGVKD. CDR3 length: 16 residues. cDNA carried unique molecular identifiers, and a universal primer site was added by template switching. A single record per CDR3 protein comes from TCRdb applying MiXCR to the 5' RACE reads. Of 1.5 million to 2 million distinct CDR3 sequences listed, under 35% are singletons. The V and J genes are TRBV10-3 and TRBJ2-3, with 14 bases aligning to TRBD2. The clonotype was recovered from a newborn girl in good health. Sequencing was performed on cord blood. The chain's CDR3 is CATGPPTSGGGDTQYF. The CDR3 DNA is TGTGCCACTGGCCCTCCGACTAGCGGGGGGGGAGATACGCAGTATTTT.